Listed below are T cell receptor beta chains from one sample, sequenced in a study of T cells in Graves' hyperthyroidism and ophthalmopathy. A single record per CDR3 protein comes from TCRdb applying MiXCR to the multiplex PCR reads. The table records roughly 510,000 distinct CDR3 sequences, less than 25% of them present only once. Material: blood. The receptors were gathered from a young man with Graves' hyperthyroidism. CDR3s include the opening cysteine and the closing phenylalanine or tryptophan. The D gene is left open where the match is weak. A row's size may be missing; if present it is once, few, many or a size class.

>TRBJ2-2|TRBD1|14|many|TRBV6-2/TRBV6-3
TGTGCCAGCAGTTACGGGACAGGATCCGGGGAGCTGTTTTTT
CASSYGTGSGELFF
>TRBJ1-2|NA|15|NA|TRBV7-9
TGTGCCAGCAGCTTAGCCTCCGGGACATTGATTGGCTACACCTTC
CASSLASGTLIGYTF
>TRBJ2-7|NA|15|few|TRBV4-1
TGCGCCAGCAGCCAAGAAACGACAGACTCCTACGAGCAGTACTTC
CASSQETTDSYEQYF
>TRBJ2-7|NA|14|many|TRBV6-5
TGTGCCAGCGCGGATATGGACGGGTCCTACGAGCAGTACTTC
CASADMDGSYEQYF
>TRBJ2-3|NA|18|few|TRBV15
TGTGCCACCAGAAACCCGTTTGAGGGGGGGGCGCACACAGATACGCAGTATTTT
CATRNPFEGGAHTDTQYF
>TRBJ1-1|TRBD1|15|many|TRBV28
TGTGCCAGCAGTTCCACAGGGGTTCAGCGCACTGAAGCTTTCTTT
CASSSTGVQRTEAFF
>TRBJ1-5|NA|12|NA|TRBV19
TGTGCCAGTACCACTTCGGGGCAGCCCCAGCATTTT
CASTTSGQPQHF
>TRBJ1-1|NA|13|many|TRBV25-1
TGTGCCAGCAGTGAATTGGGGCACACTGAAGCTTTCTTT
CASSELGHTEAFF
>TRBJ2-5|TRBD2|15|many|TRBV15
TGTGCCACCAGCAGAGTAACTAGCGGGGAAGAGACCCAGTACTTC
CATSRVTSGEETQYF
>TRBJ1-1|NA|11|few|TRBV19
TGTGCCAGTAGTATATACGGGGAAGCTTTCTTT
CASSIYGEAFF